This TCR beta chain was identified during a study of T-cell reconstitution after alpha-beta-depleted transplantation in children. Unique molecular identifiers were incorporated during preparation of the TCRbeta library. TCRdb processed the PCR reads anew with MiXCR; each CDR3 protein has one entry. The table includes under 350,000 distinct CDR3 sequences, almost 10% detected once. The sample was PBMCs from the stem cell graft donor, taken from the stem cell graft. The TCR originated in a human donor who donated a stem cell graft to a child with SCID.

DNA of the CDR3: TGTGCCAGCAGTTCCGGACCATTATACAATGAGCAGTTCTTC. It specifies CASSSGPLYNEQFF. The rearrangement uses TRBV27 and TRBJ2-1, with no clear D. This CDR3 comprises 14 residues. With 4 bases removed from V and 4 bases from J, the gap between germline ends came to 11 bases. CDR1 MNHEY and CDR2 SMNVEV come from the germline V gene (reference sequence).